The 17 T cell receptor beta chains below come from one sample, sequenced in a study of blood T cell repertoires in COVID-19. Measured with immunoSEQ multiplex PCR; TCRdb has only the in-frame clones, and not every one. Of approximately 29,000 clones listed, roughly 80% were seen once; the top ten hold 15% to 20%. The specimen sequenced was peripheral blood. The receptors come from a woman aged 55-70 years with acute or convalescent COVID-19.

The chain couples TRBV3-1 (or the pseudogene TRBV3-2) to TRBJ2-2; D is ambiguous. CDR1 is LGHDT, CDR2 YNNKEL, per germline (reference sequence). The V end lost 4 bases, the J end lost 1 base, and 4 bases lay between the germline ends. This CDR3 has 13 residues. CDR3 loop: CASSRQNTGELFF. The CDR3 DNA follows: TGTGCCAGCAGCCGTCAGAACACCGGGGAGCTGTTTTTT.

The J gene is TRBJ1-3, the V gene TRBV2, with 8 bases fitting TRBD1. With 7 bases clipped from V and 0 bases from J, the junction kept 5 bases outside the gene matches. This CDR3 contains 15 residues. Germline V CDR1 and CDR2: SNHLY, FYNNEI. CDR3 in DNA: TGTGCCAGCAAGCGACAGGGGAGCTCTGGAAACACCATATATTTT. Amino acid sequence: CASKRQGSSGNTIYF.

The chain uses TRBV19 and TRBJ1-5, with 8 bases identical to TRBD1. The CDR3 covers 15 residues. The germline CDR1 and CDR2 sequences are LNHDA and SQIVND (reference sequence). After removal of 7 bases from V and 4 bases from J, the junction contained 9 bases not matched to a gene. The CDR3 bases are TGTGCCAGTAACTCGGGACAGGCCCAAAATCAGCCCCAGCATTTT. Protein product: CASNSGQAQNQPQHF.

The chain uses TRBV7-9 and TRBJ2-5; 7 bases fit TRBD1. CDR1 SEHNR and CDR2 FQNEAQ come from the germline V gene (reference sequence). Unmatched junction bases numbered 9, after V lost 5 bases and J lost 0 bases. CDR3 length: 16 amino acids. CDR3 in amino acids: CASSLDRVSYQETQYF. CDR3 nucleotides: TGTGCCAGCAGCCTAGACAGGGTTTCGTACCAAGAGACCCAGTACTTC.

The rearrangement links TRBV28 to TRBJ2-7; 8 positions agree with TRBD1. The CDR3 totals 15 residues. Germline V gene data show CDR1 as MDHEN and CDR2 as SYDVKM. J lost 1 base, V lost 3 bases, and 5 bases had no gene match. The CDR3 spells CASSLGTGGSYEQYF. The CDR3 DNA reads TGTGCCAGCAGTTTGGGTACAGGGGGGTCCTACGAGCAGTACTTC.

The chain uses TRBV19 and TRBJ1-6; D might be TRBD1 (6 bases). CDR3 size: 17 residues. Trimming cost V 4 bases and J 7 bases, with 20 bases left between them. The V gene's germline CDR1 is LNHDA and CDR2 SQIVND (reference sequence). CDR3 loop: CASSTGTSGGINSPLHF. The CDR3, as DNA: TGTGCCAGTAGTACAGGGACGTCTGGGGGCATAAATTCACCCCTCCACTTT.

V is TRBV11-2 and J is TRBJ2-5; TRBD2 matches 9 bases. V trimming: 4 bases; J trimming: 2 bases; junction bases outside the gene matches: 11. This CDR3 has 17 residues. Germline V lookup: CDR1 SGHAT, CDR2 FQNNGV. The CDR3 here is CASSYSIAGVEQETQYF. DNA of the CDR3: TGTGCCAGCAGCTATTCTATAGCGGGGGTCGAGCAAGAGACCCAGTACTTC. The full variable domain, rest sourced from reference TRBV11-2 and TRBJ2-5, is EAGVAQSPRYKIIEKRQSVAFWCNPISGHATLYWYQQILGQGPKLLIQFQNNGVVDDSQLPKDRFSAERLKGVDSTLKIQPAKLEDSAVYLCASSYSIAGVEQETQYFGPGTRLLVL.

Written as DNA, the CDR3 is TGCAGCGTTGGGGGAGGGACAGGGCAGCCCCAGCATTTT. Translation: CSVGGGTGQPQHF. V and J are TRBV29-1 and TRBJ1-5, with 9 bases lining up with TRBD1. After removal of 4 bases from V and 7 bases from J, the junction contained 5 bases not matched to a gene. The CDR3 consists of 13 residues. Germline lookup yields CDR1 SQVTM and CDR2 ANQGSEA.

This chain uses TRBV13 with TRBJ2-7; D call uncertain. The germline CDR1 and CDR2 sequences are PRHDT and FYEKMQ (reference sequence). With 1 base removed from V and 7 bases from J, the gap between germline ends came to 20 bases. The CDR3 is 16 amino acids. CDR3 coding DNA: TGTGCCAGCAGCTTAGCGGTAGAACCGAACCCCGGGGAGCAGTACTTC. This sequence encodes CASSLAVEPNPGEQYF.

In its sample, this clone is medium-sized. The chain recombines TRBV11-1 with TRBJ1-1, with D possibly being TRBD1 (5 bases). Germline CDR1 and CDR2: SGHAT and FQDESV (reference sequence). This CDR3 spans 13 amino acids. V dropped 2 bases and J dropped 2 bases, with 6 bases sitting between them. The CDR3 loop reads CASSLQGNTEAFF. For the CDR3, the DNA is TGTGCCAGCAGCTTACAGGGTAACACTGAAGCTTTCTTT.

This clone was detected only a few times. The genes are TRBV7-9 and TRBJ1-5; 8 bases are shared with TRBD1. Trimming took 5 bases from V and 2 from J; bases not matched to a gene: 5. This CDR3 is built from 15 residues. From germline, CDR1 is SEHNR and CDR2 FQNEAQ (reference sequence). The CDR3 DNA reads TGTGCCAGCAGCCCAGGACAGGGAGGCAATCAGCCCCAGCATTTT. It yields the protein CASSPGQGGNQPQHF.

The chain recombines TRBV7-6 with TRBJ2-3; 13 nucleotides line up with TRBD2. The germline CDR1 and CDR2 sequences are SGHVS and FNYEAQ. The CDR3 spans 17 residues. V lost 0 bases and J lost 5; bases outside the gene matches: 5. The CDR3 sequence: CASSLALGLAGVDTQYF. The CDR3 DNA sequence: TGTGCCAGCAGCTTAGCGCTAGGACTAGCGGGGGTAGATACGCAGTATTTT.

This sequence joins TRBV6-2 or TRBV6-3 and TRBJ1-6, with D tentatively TRBD1 (6 bases). Trimming cost V 2 bases and J 13 bases, with 27 bases left between them. Germline V gene data show CDR1 as MNHEY and CDR2 as SVGEGT. The CDR3 loop spans 18 amino acids. The CDR3 region is CASSYGGGTKVQSFPLHF. The CDR3 DNA follows: TGTGCCAGCAGTTACGGGGGAGGGACAAAGGTCCAGTCTTTCCCCCTCCACTTT.

This clone has more than one count but fewer than ten. This rearrangement joins TRBV6-6 to TRBJ1-3, with 7 bases identical to TRBD1. Germline V lookup: CDR1 MNHNY, CDR2 SVGAGI (reference sequence). This CDR3 has 17 residues. V shed 6 bases, J shed 0 bases, and the junction held 11 bases outside the gene matches. CDR3 nucleotides: TGTGCCAGCAGCCGAACTAAGACAGGGAGCTCTGGAAACACCATATATTTT. Its translation is CASSRTKTGSSGNTIYF.

The rearrangement uses TRBV5-1 and TRBJ1-2; D call uncertain. Trimming stripped 0 bases from V and 1 base from J, with 10 bases between. Germline loops: CDR1 SGHRS, CDR2 YFSETQ. CDR3 length: 15 amino acids. CDR3 sequence reads: CASSLEPTVNYGYTF. CDR3 DNA sequence: TGCGCCAGCAGCTTGGAACCCACAGTTAACTATGGCTACACCTTC.

The genes are TRBV24-1 and TRBJ2-2; D is perhaps TRBD1 (5 bases). CDR1 is KGHDR, CDR2 SFDVKD, per germline. V lost 7 bases and J 6 bases, leaving 17 bases between the germline ends. The length of the CDR3 is 15 residues. The CDR3 reads CATRKAQGSPGELFF. The CDR3 nucleotides read TGTGCCACCAGGAAGGCCCAGGGTAGTCCCGGGGAGCTGTTTTTT.

This clone came up once. This sequence joins TRBV3-1 (or the pseudogene TRBV3-2) and TRBJ2-1; 8 bases align to TRBD2. The CDR3 loop spans 16 amino acids. V trimming: 4 bases; J trimming: 8 bases; junction bases outside the gene matches: 13. Germline V lookup: CDR1 LGHDT, CDR2 YNNKEL (reference sequence). DNA of the CDR3: TGTGCCAGCAGCCCCGGTCGCCGGGGGGGGTGGTATGAGCAGTTCTTC. Its translation: CASSPGRRGGWYEQFF.